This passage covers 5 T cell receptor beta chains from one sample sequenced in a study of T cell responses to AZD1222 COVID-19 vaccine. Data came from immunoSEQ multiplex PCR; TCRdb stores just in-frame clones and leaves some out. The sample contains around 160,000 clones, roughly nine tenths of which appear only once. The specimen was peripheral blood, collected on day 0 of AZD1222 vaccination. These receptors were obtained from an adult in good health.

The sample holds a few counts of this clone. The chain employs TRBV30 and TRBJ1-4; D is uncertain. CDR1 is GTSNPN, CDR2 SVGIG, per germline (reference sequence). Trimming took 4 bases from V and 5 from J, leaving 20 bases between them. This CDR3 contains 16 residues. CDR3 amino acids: CAWTTPPGRLNEKLFF. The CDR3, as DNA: TGTGCCTGGACCACCCCCCCCGGGCGGCTAAATGAAAAACTGTTTTTT. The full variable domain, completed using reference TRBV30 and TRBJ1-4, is SQTIHQWPATLVQPVGSPLSLECTVEGTSNPNLYWYRQAAGRGLQLLFYSVGIGQISSEVPQNLSASRPQDRQFILSSKKLLLSDSGFYLCAWTTPPGRLNEKLFFGSGTQLSVL.

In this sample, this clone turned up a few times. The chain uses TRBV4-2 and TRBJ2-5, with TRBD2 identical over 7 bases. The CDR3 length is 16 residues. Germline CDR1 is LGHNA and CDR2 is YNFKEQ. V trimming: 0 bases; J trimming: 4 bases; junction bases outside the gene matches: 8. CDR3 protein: CASSQEGTNRGETQYF. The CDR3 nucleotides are TGTGCCAGCAGCCAAGAGGGGACTAATAGGGGAGAGACCCAGTACTTC.

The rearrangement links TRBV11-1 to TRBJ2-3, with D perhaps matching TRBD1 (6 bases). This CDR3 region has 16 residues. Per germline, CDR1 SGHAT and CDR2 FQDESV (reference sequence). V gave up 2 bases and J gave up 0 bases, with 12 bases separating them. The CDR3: CASSLWTATSTDTQYF. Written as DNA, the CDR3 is TGTGCCAGCAGCTTATGGACAGCCACTAGCACAGATACGCAGTATTTT.

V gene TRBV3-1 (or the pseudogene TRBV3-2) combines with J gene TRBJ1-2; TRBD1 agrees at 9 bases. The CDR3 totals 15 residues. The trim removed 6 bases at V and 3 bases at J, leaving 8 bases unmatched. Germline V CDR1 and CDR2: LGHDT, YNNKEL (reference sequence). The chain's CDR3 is CASSRRQGVDYGYTF. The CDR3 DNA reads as TGTGCCAGCAGTCGTAGACAGGGGGTTGACTATGGCTACACCTTC.

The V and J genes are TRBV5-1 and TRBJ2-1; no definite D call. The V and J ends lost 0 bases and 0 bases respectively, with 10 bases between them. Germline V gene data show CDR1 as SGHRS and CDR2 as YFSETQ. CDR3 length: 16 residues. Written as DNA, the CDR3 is TGCGCCAGCAGCTTGGATGTCACCGGCTCCTACAATGAGCAGTTCTTC. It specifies CASSLDVTGSYNEQFF.